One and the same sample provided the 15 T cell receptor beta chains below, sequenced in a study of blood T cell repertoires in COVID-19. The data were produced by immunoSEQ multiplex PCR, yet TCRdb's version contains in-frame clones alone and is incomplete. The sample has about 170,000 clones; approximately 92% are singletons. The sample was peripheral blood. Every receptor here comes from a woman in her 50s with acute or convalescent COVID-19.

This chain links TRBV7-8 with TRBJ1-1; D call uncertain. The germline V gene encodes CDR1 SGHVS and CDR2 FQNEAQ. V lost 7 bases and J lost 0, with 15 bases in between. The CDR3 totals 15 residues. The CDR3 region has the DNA TGTGCCAGCATCAAAACGGTAGCTTTGAACACTGAAGCTTTCTTT. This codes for CASIKTVALNTEAFF.

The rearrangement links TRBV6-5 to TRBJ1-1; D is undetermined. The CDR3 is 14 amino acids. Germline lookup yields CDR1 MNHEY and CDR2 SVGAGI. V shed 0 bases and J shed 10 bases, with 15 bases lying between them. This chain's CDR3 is CASSYSITGLGAFF. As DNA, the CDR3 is TGTGCCAGCAGTTACTCGATCACCGGTCTTGGAGCTTTCTTT.

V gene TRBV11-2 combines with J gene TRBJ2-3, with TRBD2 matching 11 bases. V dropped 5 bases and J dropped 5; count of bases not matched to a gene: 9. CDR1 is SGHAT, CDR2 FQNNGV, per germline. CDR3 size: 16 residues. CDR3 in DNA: TGTGCCAGCAGCCCGATAGCGGGAGGGGAGGAAGATACGCAGTATTTT. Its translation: CASSPIAGGEEDTQYF.

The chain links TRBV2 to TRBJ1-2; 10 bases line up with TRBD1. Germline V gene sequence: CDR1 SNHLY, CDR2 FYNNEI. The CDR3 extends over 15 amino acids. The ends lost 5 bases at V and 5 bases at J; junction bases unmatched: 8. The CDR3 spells CASSPMPGQGYGYTF. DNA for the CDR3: TGTGCCAGCAGTCCTATGCCGGGACAGGGGTATGGCTACACCTTC.

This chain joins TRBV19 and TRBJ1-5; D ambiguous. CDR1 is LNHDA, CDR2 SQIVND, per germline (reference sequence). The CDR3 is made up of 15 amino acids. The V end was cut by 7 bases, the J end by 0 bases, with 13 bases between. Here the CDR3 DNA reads TGTGCCAGTACACCAAACCGGTTTAGCAATCAGCCCCAGCATTTT. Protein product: CASTPNRFSNQPQHF.

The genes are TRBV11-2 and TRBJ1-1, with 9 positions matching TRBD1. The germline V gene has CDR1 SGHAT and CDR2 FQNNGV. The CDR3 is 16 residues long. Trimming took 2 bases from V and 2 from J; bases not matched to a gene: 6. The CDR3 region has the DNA TGTGCCAGCAGCTTACCCGGGGACAGGGTAAACACTGAAGCTTTCTTT. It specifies CASSLPGDRVNTEAFF.

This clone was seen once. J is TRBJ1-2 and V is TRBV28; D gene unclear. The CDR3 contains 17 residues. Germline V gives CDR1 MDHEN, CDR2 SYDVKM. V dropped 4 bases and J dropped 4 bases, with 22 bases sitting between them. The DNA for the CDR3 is TGTGCCAGCAGTTCCTACCTTCAGCTCAATGCGGCCTATGGCTACACCTTC. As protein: CASSSYLQLNAAYGYTF.

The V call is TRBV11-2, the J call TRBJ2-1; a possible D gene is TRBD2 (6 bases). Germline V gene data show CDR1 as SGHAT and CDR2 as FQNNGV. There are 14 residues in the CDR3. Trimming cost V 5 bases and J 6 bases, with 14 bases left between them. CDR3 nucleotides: TGTGCCAGCAGCCTCTCGGGAGTCGGCAATGAGCAGTTCTTC. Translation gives CASSLSGVGNEQFF.

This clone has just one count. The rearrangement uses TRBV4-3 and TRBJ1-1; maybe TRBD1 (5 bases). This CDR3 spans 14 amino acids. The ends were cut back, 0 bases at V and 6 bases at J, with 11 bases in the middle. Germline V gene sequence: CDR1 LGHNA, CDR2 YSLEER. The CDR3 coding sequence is TGCGCCAGCAGCCAAGAGGTGGGCAGGGCTGAAGCTTTCTTT. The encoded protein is CASSQEVGRAEAFF.

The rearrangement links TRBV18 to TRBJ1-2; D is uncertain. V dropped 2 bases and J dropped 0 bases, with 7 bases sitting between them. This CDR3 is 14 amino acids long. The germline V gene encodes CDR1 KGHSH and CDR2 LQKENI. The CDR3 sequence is CASSPTAANYGYTF. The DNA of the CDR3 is TGTGCCAGCTCACCAACAGCGGCTAACTATGGCTACACCTTC.

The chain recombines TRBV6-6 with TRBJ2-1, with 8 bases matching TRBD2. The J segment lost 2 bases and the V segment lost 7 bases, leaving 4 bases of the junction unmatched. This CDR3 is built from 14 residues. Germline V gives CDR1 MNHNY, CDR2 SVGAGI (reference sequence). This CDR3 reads CASTSGGTYNEQFF. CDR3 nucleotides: TGTGCCAGCACCTCGGGAGGGACCTACAATGAGCAGTTCTTC.

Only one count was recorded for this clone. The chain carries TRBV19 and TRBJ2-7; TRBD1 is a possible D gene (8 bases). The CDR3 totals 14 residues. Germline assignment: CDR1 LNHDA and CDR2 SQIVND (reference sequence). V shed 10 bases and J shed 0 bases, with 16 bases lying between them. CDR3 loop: CATGGQESSYEQYF. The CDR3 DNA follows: TGTGCCACGGGGGGACAGGAGAGCTCCTACGAGCAGTACTTC.

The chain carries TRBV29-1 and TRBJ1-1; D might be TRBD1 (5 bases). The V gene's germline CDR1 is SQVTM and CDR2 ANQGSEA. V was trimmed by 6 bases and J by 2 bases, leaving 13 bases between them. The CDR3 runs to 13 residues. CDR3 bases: TGCAGCGTAGGACATCCCACCAACACTGAAGCTTTCTTT. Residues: CSVGHPTNTEAFF.

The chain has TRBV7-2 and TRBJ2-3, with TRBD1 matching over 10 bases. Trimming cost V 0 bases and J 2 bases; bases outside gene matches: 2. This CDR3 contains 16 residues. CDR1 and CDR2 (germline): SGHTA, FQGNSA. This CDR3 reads CASSLAGTGVTDTQYF. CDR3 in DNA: TGTGCCAGCAGCTTAGCGGGGACAGGGGTCACAGATACGCAGTATTTT. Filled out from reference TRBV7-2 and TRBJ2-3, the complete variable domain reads GAGVSQSPSNKVTEKGKDVELRCDPISGHTALYWYRQSLGQGLEFLIYFQGNSAPDKSGLPSDRFSAERTGGSVSTLTIQRTQQEDSAVYLCASSLAGTGVTDTQYFGPGTRLTVL.

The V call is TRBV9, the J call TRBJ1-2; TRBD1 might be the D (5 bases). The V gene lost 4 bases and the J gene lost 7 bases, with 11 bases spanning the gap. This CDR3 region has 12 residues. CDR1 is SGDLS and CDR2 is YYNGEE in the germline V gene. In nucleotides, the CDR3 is TGTGCCAGCAGCTTGCAGGGTCGTGGCTACACCTTC. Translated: CASSLQGRGYTF.